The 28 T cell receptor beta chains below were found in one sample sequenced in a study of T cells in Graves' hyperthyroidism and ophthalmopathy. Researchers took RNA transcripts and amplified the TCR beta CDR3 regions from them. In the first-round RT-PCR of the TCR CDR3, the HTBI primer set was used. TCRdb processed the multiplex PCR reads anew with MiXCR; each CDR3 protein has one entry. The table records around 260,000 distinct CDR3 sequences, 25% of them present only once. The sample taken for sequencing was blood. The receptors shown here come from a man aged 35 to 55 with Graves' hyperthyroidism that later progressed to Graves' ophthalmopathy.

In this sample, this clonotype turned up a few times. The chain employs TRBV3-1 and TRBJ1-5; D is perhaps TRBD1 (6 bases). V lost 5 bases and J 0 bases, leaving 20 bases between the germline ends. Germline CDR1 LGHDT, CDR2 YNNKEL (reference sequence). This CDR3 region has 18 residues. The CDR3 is CASSDTNGGHYSNQPQHF. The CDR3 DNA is TGTGCCAGCAGCGACACTAACGGGGGGCACTATAGCAATCAGCCCCAGCATTTT.

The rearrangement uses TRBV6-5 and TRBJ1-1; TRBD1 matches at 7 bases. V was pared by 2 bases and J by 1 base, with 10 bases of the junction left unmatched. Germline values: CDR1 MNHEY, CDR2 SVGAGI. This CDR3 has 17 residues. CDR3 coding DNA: TGTGCCAGCAGTTACATGGGGCAGGGGGGCCGGAACACTGAAGCTTTCTTT. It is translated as CASSYMGQGGRNTEAFF.

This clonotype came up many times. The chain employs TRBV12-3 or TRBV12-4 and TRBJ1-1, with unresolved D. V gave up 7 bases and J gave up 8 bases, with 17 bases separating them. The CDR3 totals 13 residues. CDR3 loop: CASTLEAFREAFF. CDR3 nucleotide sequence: TGTGCCAGCACCTTAGAGGCGTTCCGAGAAGCTTTCTTT.

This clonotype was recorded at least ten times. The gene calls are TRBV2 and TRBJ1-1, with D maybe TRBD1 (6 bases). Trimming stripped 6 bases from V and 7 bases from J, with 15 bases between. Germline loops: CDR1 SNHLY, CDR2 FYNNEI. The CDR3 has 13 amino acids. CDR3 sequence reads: CASSPTGLGEAFF. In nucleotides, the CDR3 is TGTGCCAGCAGCCCTACAGGGTTGGGTGAAGCTTTCTTT.

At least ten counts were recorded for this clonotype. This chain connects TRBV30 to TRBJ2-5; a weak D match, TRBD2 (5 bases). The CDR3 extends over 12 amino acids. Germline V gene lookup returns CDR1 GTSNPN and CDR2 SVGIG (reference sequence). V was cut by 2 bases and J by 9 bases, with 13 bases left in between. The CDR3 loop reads CAWSLRPGAQYF. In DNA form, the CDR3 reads TGTGCCTGGAGTCTTCGCCCCGGGGCCCAGTACTTC. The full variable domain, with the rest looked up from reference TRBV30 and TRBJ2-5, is SQTIHQWPATLVQPVGSPLSLECTVEGTSNPNLYWYRQAAGRGLQLLFYSVGIGQISSEVPQNLSASRPQDRQFILSSKKLLLSDSGFYLCAWSLRPGAQYFGPGTRLLVL.

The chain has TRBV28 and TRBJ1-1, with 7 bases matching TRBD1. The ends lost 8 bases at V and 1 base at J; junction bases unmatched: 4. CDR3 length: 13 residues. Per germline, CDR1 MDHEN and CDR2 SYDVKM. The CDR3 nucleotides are TGTGCCAGCCGACAGGGTGCGAACACTGAAGCTTTCTTT. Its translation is CASRQGANTEAFF.

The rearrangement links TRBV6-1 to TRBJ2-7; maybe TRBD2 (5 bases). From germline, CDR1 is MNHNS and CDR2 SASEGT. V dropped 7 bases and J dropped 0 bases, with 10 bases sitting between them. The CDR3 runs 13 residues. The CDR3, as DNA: TGTGCCAGCAATCGGGGTGGCTCCTACGAGCAGTACTTC. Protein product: CASNRGGSYEQYF.

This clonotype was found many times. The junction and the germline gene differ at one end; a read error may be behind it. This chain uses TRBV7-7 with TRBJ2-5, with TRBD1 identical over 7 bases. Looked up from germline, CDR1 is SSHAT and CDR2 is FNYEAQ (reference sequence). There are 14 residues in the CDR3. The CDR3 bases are TGTGCTAGCAGCCTAGGGACAGCTCAAGAGACCCAGTACTTC. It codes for CASSLGTAQETQYF.

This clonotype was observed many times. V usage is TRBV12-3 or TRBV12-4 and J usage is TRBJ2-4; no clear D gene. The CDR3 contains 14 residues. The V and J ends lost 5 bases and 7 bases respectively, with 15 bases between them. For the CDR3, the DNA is TGTGCCAGCAGTCCACCTCATGCCGGGAACATTCAGTACTTC. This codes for CASSPPHAGNIQYF.

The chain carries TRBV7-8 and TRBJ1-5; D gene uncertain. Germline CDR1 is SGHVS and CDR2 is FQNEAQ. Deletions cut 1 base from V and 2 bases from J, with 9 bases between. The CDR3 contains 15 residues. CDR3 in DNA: TGTGCCAGCAGCTTAGGTAGGCTTGGCAATCAGCCCCAGCATTTT. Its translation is CASSLGRLGNQPQHF.

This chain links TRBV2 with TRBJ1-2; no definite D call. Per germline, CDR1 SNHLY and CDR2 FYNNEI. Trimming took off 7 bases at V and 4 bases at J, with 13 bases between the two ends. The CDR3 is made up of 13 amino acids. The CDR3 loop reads CASTVMSGYGYTF. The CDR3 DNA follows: TGTGCCAGCACCGTCATGTCCGGCTATGGCTACACCTTC. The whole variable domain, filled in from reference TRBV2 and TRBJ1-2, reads EPEVTQTPSHQVTQMGQEVILRCVPISNHLYFYWYRQILGQKVEFLVSFYNNEISEKSEIFDDQFSVERPDGSNFTLKIRSTKLEDSAMYFCASTVMSGYGYTFGSGTRLTVV.

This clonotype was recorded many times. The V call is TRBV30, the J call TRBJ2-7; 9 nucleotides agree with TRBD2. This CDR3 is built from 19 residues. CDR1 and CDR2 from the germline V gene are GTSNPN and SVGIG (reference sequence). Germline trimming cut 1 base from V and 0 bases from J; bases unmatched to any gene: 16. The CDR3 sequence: CAWSAGGLASRFGSYEQYF. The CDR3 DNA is TGTGCCTGGAGTGCTGGCGGACTAGCGTCCCGGTTTGGCTCCTACGAGCAGTACTTC.

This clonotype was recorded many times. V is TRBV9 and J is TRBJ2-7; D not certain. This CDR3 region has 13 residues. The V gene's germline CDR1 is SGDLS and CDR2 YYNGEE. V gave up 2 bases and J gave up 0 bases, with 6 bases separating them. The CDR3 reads CASSVGFSYEQYF. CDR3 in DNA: TGTGCCAGCAGCGTCGGGTTCTCCTACGAGCAGTACTTC.

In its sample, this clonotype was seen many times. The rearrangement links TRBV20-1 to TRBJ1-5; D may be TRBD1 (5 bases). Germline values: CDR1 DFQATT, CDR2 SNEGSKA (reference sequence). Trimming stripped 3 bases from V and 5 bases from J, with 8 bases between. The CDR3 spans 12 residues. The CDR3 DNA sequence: TGCAGTGCTAGTCTGGGGGATCAGCCCCAGCATTTT. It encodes CSASLGDQPQHF.

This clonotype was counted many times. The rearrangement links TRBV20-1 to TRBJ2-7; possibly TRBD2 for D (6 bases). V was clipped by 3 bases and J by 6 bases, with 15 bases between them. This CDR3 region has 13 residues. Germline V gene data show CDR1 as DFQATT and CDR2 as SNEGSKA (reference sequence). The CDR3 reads CSASRASAGEQYF. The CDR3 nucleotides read TGCAGTGCTAGTAGGGCTAGCGCTGGCGAGCAGTACTTC.

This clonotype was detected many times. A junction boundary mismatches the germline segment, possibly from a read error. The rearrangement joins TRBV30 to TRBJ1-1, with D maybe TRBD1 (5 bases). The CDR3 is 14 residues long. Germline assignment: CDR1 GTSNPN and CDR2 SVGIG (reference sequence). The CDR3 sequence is CAWGVSPRRDEAFF. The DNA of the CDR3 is TGTGCCTGGGGTGTATCCCCAAGGCGGGACGAAGCTTTCTTT. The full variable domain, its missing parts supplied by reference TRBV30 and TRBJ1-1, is SQTIHQWPATLVQPVGSPLSLECTVEGTSNPNLYWYRQAAGRGLQLLFYSVGIGQISSEVPQNLSASRPQDRQFILSSKKLLLSDSGFYLCAWGVSPRRDEAFFGQGTRLTVV.

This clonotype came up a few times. CDR3 loop: CASSWNTGATYEQYF. The DNA for the CDR3 is TGTGCCAGCTCGTGGAACACAGGGGCGACCTACGAGCAGTACTTC. The rearrangement joins TRBV18 to TRBJ2-7, with 7 bases aligning to TRBD1. In germline, CDR1 is KGHSH, CDR2 LQKENI. The CDR3 has 15 residues. Trimming removed 6 bases from V and 2 bases from J; junction bases left unmatched: 10.

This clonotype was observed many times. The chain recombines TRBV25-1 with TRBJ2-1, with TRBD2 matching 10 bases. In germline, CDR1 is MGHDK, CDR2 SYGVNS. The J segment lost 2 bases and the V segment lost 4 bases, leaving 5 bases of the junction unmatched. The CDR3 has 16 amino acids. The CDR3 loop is CASSGITSGAYNEQFF. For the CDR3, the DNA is TGTGCCAGCAGTGGTATCACTAGCGGGGCCTACAATGAGCAGTTCTTC.

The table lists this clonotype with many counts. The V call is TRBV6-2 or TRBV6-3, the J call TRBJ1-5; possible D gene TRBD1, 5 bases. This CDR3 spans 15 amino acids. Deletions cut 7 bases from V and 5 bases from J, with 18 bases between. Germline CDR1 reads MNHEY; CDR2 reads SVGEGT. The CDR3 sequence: CASKPGRQGYQPQHF. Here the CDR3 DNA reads TGTGCCAGCAAACCCGGACGGCAGGGATATCAGCCCCAGCATTTT.

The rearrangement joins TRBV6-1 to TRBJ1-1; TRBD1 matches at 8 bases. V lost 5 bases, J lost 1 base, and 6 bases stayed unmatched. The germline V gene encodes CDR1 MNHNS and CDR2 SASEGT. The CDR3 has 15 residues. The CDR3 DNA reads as TGTGCCAGCAGTCGACAGGGGCTACCGAACACTGAAGCTTTCTTT. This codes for CASSRQGLPNTEAFF.

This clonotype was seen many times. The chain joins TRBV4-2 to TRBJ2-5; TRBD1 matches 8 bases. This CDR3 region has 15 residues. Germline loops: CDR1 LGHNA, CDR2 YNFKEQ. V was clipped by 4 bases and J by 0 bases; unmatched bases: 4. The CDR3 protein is CASSPGQGYQETQYF. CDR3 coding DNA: TGTGCCAGCAGCCCCGGACAGGGCTACCAAGAGACCCAGTACTTC.

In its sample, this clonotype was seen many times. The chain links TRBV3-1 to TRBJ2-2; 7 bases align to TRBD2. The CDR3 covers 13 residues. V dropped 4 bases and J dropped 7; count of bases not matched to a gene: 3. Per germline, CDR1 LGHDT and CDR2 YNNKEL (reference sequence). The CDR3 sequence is CASSLRTSGELFF. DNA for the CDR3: TGTGCCAGCAGCCTTCGGACTAGCGGGGAGCTGTTTTTT.

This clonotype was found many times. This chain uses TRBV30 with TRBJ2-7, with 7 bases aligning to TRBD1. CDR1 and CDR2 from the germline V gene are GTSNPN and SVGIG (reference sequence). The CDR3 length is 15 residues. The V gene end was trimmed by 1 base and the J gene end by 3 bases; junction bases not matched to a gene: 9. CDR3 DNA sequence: TGTGCCTGGAGTGGGGACAGTCTCGGCCTCTACGAGCAGTACTTC. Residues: CAWSGDSLGLYEQYF. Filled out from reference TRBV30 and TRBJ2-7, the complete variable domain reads SQTIHQWPATLVQPVGSPLSLECTVEGTSNPNLYWYRQAAGRGLQLLFYSVGIGQISSEVPQNLSASRPQDRQFILSSKKLLLSDSGFYLCAWSGDSLGLYEQYFGPGTRLTVT.

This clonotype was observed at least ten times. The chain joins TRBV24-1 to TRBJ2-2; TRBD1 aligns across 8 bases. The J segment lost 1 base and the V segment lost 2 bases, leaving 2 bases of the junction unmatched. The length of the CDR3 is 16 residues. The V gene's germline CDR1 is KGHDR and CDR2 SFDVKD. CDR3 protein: CATSDYGTGNTGELFF. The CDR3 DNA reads TGTGCCACCAGTGATTACGGGACAGGGAACACCGGGGAGCTGTTTTTT.

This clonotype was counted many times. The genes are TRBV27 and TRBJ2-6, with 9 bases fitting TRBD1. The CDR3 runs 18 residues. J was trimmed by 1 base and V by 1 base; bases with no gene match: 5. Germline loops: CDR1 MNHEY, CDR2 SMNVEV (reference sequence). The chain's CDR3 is CASSLLGQGPSGANVLTF. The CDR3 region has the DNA TGTGCCAGCAGTTTATTGGGACAGGGCCCATCTGGGGCCAACGTCCTGACTTTC.

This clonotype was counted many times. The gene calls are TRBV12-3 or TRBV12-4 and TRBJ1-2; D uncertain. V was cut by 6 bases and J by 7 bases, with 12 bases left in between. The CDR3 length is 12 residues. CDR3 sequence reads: CASSYRKAGYTF. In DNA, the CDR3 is TGTGCCAGCAGCTATAGGAAGGCTGGCTACACCTTC.

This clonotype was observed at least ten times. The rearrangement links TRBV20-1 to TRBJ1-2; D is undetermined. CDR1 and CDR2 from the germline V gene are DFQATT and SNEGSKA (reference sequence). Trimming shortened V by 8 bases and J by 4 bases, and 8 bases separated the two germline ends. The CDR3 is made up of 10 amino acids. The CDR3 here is CSTSGYGYTF. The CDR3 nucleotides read TGCAGTACTTCCGGCTATGGCTACACCTTC.

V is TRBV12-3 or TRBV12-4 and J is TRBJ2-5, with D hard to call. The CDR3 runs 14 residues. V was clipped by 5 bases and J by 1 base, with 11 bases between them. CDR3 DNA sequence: TGTGCCAGCAGTCAAACTGGTACCCAAGAGACCCAGTACTTC. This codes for CASSQTGTQETQYF.